This note documents a single T cell receptor beta chain sequence. The data stem from a study of T cell repertoires in cytomegalovirus infection. MiXCR, run by TCRdb on the reads, gives a single entry per CDR3 protein. This sample carries 200,000 to 250,000 distinct CDR3 sequences, roughly 22% of them seen once, and the ten largest clones take about 20%. CDR3 size: 10 residues. Trimming stripped 6 bases from V and 6 bases from J, with 6 bases between. CDR1 and CDR2 (germline): SNHLY, FYNNEI. The genes are TRBV2 and TRBJ2-7; D call uncertain. The TCR sequence derives from a human donor in good health (CMV status not recorded). Some clones in this sample may be carry-over from other donors' samples. Specimen: CD8+ T cells from PBMCs. CDR3 in DNA: TGTGCCAGCAGGGGGTTCGAGCAGTACTTC. It codes for CASRGFEQYF.